This is a list of T cell receptor beta chains from one sample in a study of blood T cell repertoires in COVID-19. Produced via immunoSEQ multiplex PCR; TCRdb's table is partial and in-frame only. This table has approximately 220,000 clones, about 90% appearing once. The specimen sequenced was PBMCs or T cells enriched from blood (not recorded which). These receptor sequences come from a woman in her twenties or thirties with acute COVID-19. The CDR3 runs from the conserved cysteine through the conserved F or W. The order of the fields is V gene, clone size, CDR3 protein. A row's size may be missing; if present it is once, few, many or a size class.

TRBV29-1	-	CSVTATSSYEQYF
TRBV11-3	-	CASSPEAGHQETQYF
TRBV28	-	CASSPGTGPFNSNQPQHF
TRBV3-1/TRBV3-2	-	CASSQDREGTPQHF
TRBV2	-	CASRVGQGQYF
TRBV18	-	CASSRDRLQVYSGNTIYF
TRBV5-4	-	CASSWDRGSSPLHF
TRBV5-1	-	CASSLAAEHRNTIYF
TRBV19	-	CASSGGTYEQYF
TRBV12-3/TRBV12-4	-	CASSTRYGYTF
TRBV2	-	CASSEAGTVTYQPQHF
TRBV6-5	-	CALRQGPAYEQYF
TRBV3-1/TRBV3-2	once	CASSQVAKIPLHF
TRBV6-6	-	CASSEPGRGADQPQHF
TRBV11-2	-	CASSLAGTGGIRGYTF
TRBV5-1	-	CASSLEMAVGSGRAFF
TRBV2	-	CASRPDRGQSYGYTF
TRBV9	-	CASSVGAGATNEKLFF
TRBV7-8	few	CASSSRTRTYEQYF
TRBV28	-	CASSPPDLQGRTEAFF
TRBV25-1	-	CASRGRGGLDEQFF
TRBV19	-	CASTTQGRTSTDTQYF
TRBV3-1/TRBV3-2	-	CASSQGTSGGARETQYF
TRBV19	-	CASSLGTGANNEQFF
TRBV27	-	CASSLTPGLNEQFF
TRBV3-1/TRBV3-2	-	CASSPGGTEAFF
TRBV3-1/TRBV3-2	once	CASSPLTSTDTQYF
TRBV10-3	-	CAISDSQGGYYEQYF
TRBV25-1	-	CASSGRGGLSNYGYTF
TRBV2	-	CATKDIGTGDYEQYF
TRBV28	-	CASVGTAYNSPLHF
TRBV5-8	-	CASIRLQGSGYTF
TRBV5-4	-	CASSLTGQGRVEQYF
TRBV29-1	-	CGLRTGGTDTQYF
TRBV29-1	-	CSVAPGTSSYNEQFF
TRBV6-5	-	CASSYSTSPGTEAFF
TRBV19	-	CASRDGGWTGELFF
TRBV7-9	-	CMEGANGANVLTF
TRBV7-3	-	CASSSGGNTEAFF
TRBV3-1/TRBV3-2	-	CASSPSGIRYNEQFF
TRBV4-2	-	CASSQYRDQPQHF
TRBV5-1	-	CASSRPTGENNEQFF
TRBV5-1	-	CASSQDRLVNTEAFF
TRBV19	-	CASSRRGWDSPLHF
TRBV7-9	-	CASSFTLYEQYF
TRBV5-5	-	CASSPGQGRETQYF
TRBV5-4	-	CASILYTGSPNTEAFF
TRBV30	-	CAWSAGQYEQYF
TRBV9	-	CASSVGVWDSPNEAFF
TRBV9	-	CASSPRTTNTGELFF
TRBV5-5	-	CASSLSDRMSFRDTEAFF
TRBV28	-	CASQYRDEQYF
TRBV6-1	-	CASSEDDREPYGYTF
TRBV28	-	CASSFTGVEQYF
TRBV18	-	CASSLDSSSNTEAFF
TRBV7-2	-	CASSRDRVQETQYF
TRBV10-3	-	CAISEGTGGNQPQHF
TRBV3-1/TRBV3-2	-	CASSQDRTAGNTIYF
TRBV5-1	-	CASSPGQGGYTF
TRBV6-5	-	CASTRGGASAEQYF